This T cell receptor beta chain was sequenced during a study of T cell clones after liver transplantation. This CDR3 is 16 amino acids long. Trimming shortened V by 3 bases and J by 2 bases, and 14 bases separated the two germline ends. CDR1 and CDR2 (germline): MDHEN, SYDVKM. Assay: immunoSEQ multiplex PCR; the TCRdb copy retains only in-frame clones and omits some. The table lists just over 80,000 clones, 80% to 85% of them singletons. The chain has TRBV28 and TRBJ1-5; no definite D call. The origin of this receptor is a human patient who received a liver transplant. The graft donor may account for some of the T cells. Sequencing was performed on CD4+ T cells from blood, taken approximately 3.5 years after liver transplant. CDR3 amino acids: CASSLVTGKGNQPQHF. CDR3 DNA sequence: TGTGCCAGCAGTTTGGTGACGGGAAAGGGCAATCAGCCCCAGCATTTT.